This TCR beta chain was documented in a study of identical twins listed by TCRdb under 2016. About the full investigation: TCR alpha and beta repertoires from monozygotic twins, unrelated adults of various ages and cord blood were deep-sequenced to test whether fetal clonotypes persist. Replicate twin experiments were performed at different times using different library preparation protocols to rule out contamination.

The sample holds a few counts of this clonotype. Its antigen is currently not known. Base qualities are missing; no much larger clone stands one base away. CDR3 length: 13 amino acids, cysteine to phenylalanine. Just CDR3 DNA is preserved here, 39 bases in frame from base 1. V is clipped by 5 bases and J by 6 bases, and the sequence between their germline boundaries is 17 bases long. CDR1 and CDR2 are drawn from the germline V gene (reference sequence): DFQATT, SNEGSKA. The paper's findings and limits, for the study overall: Conclusions relied on cross-sectional statistical analysis, since the same donors could not be followed over many years. Abundant cord blood beta clonotypes had fewer insertions, young adult naive repertoires showed a similar but weaker trend, and memory repertoires showed no such trend. Compared with coincidental sharing between unrelated individuals, an excess of low generation-probability sequences was observed among out-of-frame TCR alpha sequences shared between twins. A weaker excess of twin sharing was found in beta out-of-frame sequences because the signal-to-noise ratio was lowered by fewer shared sequences. In monozygotic twins, out-of-frame TCR alpha sharing was systematically underestimated by recombination models, although the models agreed with sharing between unrelated individuals. Invariant T cells such as MAIT and iNKT could partly confound zero-insertion analyses, though diverse VJ usage argued against this for most clonotypes.

Every donor in the study was a healthy Caucasian. Using Miltenyi CD45RO+ enrichment and human naive T-cell isolation kits, memory (CD45RO+) and naive T cells were isolated from PBMC. The library was built by means of 5' RACE. Sequencing relied on an Illumina HiSeq 2000. Template switching introduced a universal primer binding site; the final cDNA contained a unique molecular identifier, enabling accurate counting of TCR cDNA molecules. Specific primers in the conserved constant-segment region were used to synthesize first-strand cDNA for TCR alpha and beta chains. To control for contamination, each cDNA library was double barcoded with a SMART-Mk sample barcode plus Illumina barcodes. Two successive PCR steps introduced TruSeq adapter sequences along with Illumina sample barcodes. TCR alpha and beta cDNA libraries were sequenced on the Illumina HiSeq platform with custom primers. The paper's processing steps were these. MiGEC processed the raw reads to extract unique molecular identifiers, while MiXCR was used to determine the CDR3 positions. Recombination models were inferred per individual with the repgenHMM and IGoR tools using an EM algorithm. Shared clonotype analysis was performed with the tcR package in R, normalizing sharing by the product of cloneset sizes. To study raw recombination free of thymic and clonal selection effects, out-of-frame nonproductive sequences were analyzed. The public reads were quality trimmed at Q25 with fastp and then assembled into clones with MiXCR by TCRdb, keeping productive beta chains. Entries that share a CDR3 protein sequence are merged under the most common genes and DNA. TCRdb's processing, not the authors' own work, is the source of the V and J calls. The sample table lists about 210,000 distinct CDR3 sequences, 9.4% of them with a count of one. In total, the top ten clones hold over 4.5% of the sample.

This TCR was recovered from a woman aged 18-30 years in good health. The sequencing sample was made of memory (CD45RO+) T cells sorted from blood. Explained via the paper, the cell subset or site label denotes: CD45RO+ enriched T cells. The rearranged segments are TRBV20-1 and TRBJ2-7; the D call is tentative, TRBD1 or TRBD2, as each matches 5 bases. The bases read TGCAGTGCTGTCCGGGACCCGCTTTTCGAGCAGTACTTC. It translates as CSAVRDPLFEQYF.